In its sample, the clone carrying this TCR beta chain was seen many times. The data were taken from a study of identical twins. TCRdb processed the 5' RACE reads anew with MiXCR; each CDR3 protein has one entry. The profile shows fewer than 450,000 distinct CDR3 sequences, approximately 8.8% of them singletons. V was cut by 5 bases and J by 4 bases, with 8 bases left in between. The CDR3 extends over 12 amino acids. Germline V CDR1 and CDR2: SGHTA, FQGNSA. This receptor was obtained from a woman in her forties or fifties in good health. Sequencing was done on a sample of naive T cells sorted from blood. V usage is TRBV7-2 and J usage is TRBJ1-2, with D possibly matching TRBD1 (6 bases). CDR3 sequence reads: CASSEGGYGYTF. CDR3 nucleotides: TGTGCCAGCAGCGAGGGGGGCTATGGCTACACCTTC. Looking up the rest from reference TRBV7-2 and TRBJ1-2 gives the full variable domain: GAGVSQSPSNKVTEKGKDVELRCDPISGHTALYWYRQSLGQGLEFLIYFQGNSAPDKSGLPSDRFSAERTGGSVSTLTIQRTQQEDSAVYLCASSEGGYGYTFGSGTRLTVV.